The rows below give T cell receptor beta chains drawn from one sample of a study of blood T cells in healthy people across ages. TCRdb called the 5' RACE reads again in MiXCR, with one record for every CDR3 protein. This sample carries 1.5 million to 2 million distinct CDR3 sequences, about two fifths of them seen once, and the ten largest clones take 23%. The sample was blood. The receptor set was obtained from a human donor in good health. The CDR3 runs from the conserved cysteine through the conserved F or W. The D gene is left open where the match is weak. Part of the rows lack a size; the others show once, few, many or a class for expanded clones.

clone_size d_call j_call v_call cdr3_aa cdr3_nt
few - TRBJ1-2 TRBV29-1 CSVERTTGRSGGYTF TGCAGCGTTGAGCGAACGACAGGCCGATCTGGAGGCTACACCTTC
- - TRBJ1-5 TRBV10-3 CAISEHAGGEQPQHF TGTGCCATCAGTGAACATGCAGGCGGAGAGCAGCCCCAGCATTTT
few TRBD1 TRBJ1-5 TRBV4-1 CASSQAVRGQGNQPQHF TGCGCCAGCAGCCAAGCGGTTAGGGGGCAAGGCAATCAGCCCCAGCATTTT
few - TRBJ2-1 TRBV5-6 CASSWGVSEFF TGTGCCAGCAGCTGGGGGGTCTCGGAGTTCTTC
few - TRBJ2-1 TRBV4-2 CASTQAGRGGLGEQFF TGTGCCAGCACCCAAGCAGGCAGGGGAGGTTTGGGTGAGCAGTTCTTC
few - TRBJ2-2 TRBV4-3 CASSQDFLGGELFF TGCGCCAGCAGCCAAGATTTTCTTGGCGGGGAGCTGTTTTTT
- - TRBJ2-1 TRBV29-1 CSFSAVSIYNEQFF TGCAGCTTCTCCGCAGTCAGTATTTACAATGAGCAGTTCTTC
few - TRBJ1-6 TRBV9 CASSGPAGQSPLHF TGTGCCAGCAGCGGACCGGCAGGGCAATCACCCCTCCACTTT
few TRBD1 TRBJ1-4 TRBV20-1 CSARDPPGQANEKLFF TGCAGTGCTAGAGATCCCCCCGGACAGGCTAATGAAAAACTGTTTTTT
few - TRBJ2-7 TRBV6-2/TRBV6-3 CASSVMIGTEYDEQYF TGTGCCAGCAGTGTCATGATCGGGACGGAATATGACGAGCAGTACTTC
- - TRBJ2-7 TRBV10-3 CAISETENLVSTQFPYEQYF TGTGCCATCAGTGAGACGGAAAACCTAGTAAGCACCCAATTCCCTTACGAGCAGTACTTC
- TRBD2 TRBJ2-1 TRBV5-1 CASSLLAGGYYNEQFF TGCGCCAGCAGCCTCCTAGCGGGGGGCTATTACAATGAGCAGTTCTTC
- TRBD2 TRBJ2-4 TRBV3-1 CASSYGLAGPGAQYF TGTGCCAGCAGCTACGGACTAGCGGGGCCGGGGGCCCAGTACTTC
few TRBD1 TRBJ1-2 TRBV28 CASRTAGQGNYGYTF TGTGCCAGCAGAACCGCGGGACAGGGGAACTATGGCTACACCTTC
- - TRBJ2-5 TRBV3-1 CASSQTDGGAEETQYF TGTGCCAGCAGCCAAACCGACGGGGGAGCGGAAGAGACCCAGTACTTC
few - TRBJ2-1 TRBV7-2 CASSTTNEQFF TGTGCCAGCAGCACCACGAATGAGCAGTTCTTC
- TRBD1 TRBJ2-3 TRBV7-2 CASSLDRVDTQYF TGTGCCAGCAGCCTCGACAGGGTTGATACGCAGTATTTT
few - TRBJ2-5 TRBV7-2 CASSLTPSGGRETQYF TGTGCCAGCAGCCTAACCCCCTCCGGGGGCAGGGAGACCCAGTACTTC
- - TRBJ2-7 TRBV28 CASSFMQTYEQYF TGTGCCAGCAGCTTTATGCAGACCTACGAGCAGTACTTC
few TRBD1 TRBJ2-7 TRBV6-1 CATWDRSLMEQYF TGTGCCACTTGGGACAGATCTCTTATGGAGCAGTACTTC
- - TRBJ2-7 TRBV2 CASSETGIYEQYF TGTGCCAGCAGTGAAACAGGGATCTACGAGCAGTACTTC
- - TRBJ2-7 TRBV9 CASSVEWGPYEQYF TGTGCCAGCAGCGTAGAATGGGGACCCTACGAGCAGTACTTC
- - TRBJ2-7 TRBV29-1 CSGIPSSYEQYF TGCAGCGGTATTCCCAGTTCCTACGAGCAGTACTTC
many - TRBJ2-7 TRBV12-3/TRBV12-4 CASSLQGNEQYF TGTGCCAGCAGTTTGCAGGGCAACGAGCAGTACTTC
- - TRBJ1-2 TRBV9 CASNEGGAHYGYTF TGTGCCAGCAACGAGGGCGGGGCTCACTATGGCTACACCTTC
- - TRBJ1-2 TRBV7-2 CASSLGLRQGWGYTF TGTGCCAGCAGCTTAGGTCTTCGCCAGGGTTGGGGCTACACCTTC
- TRBD2 TRBJ2-7 TRBV20-1 CSAILAGATYEQYF TGCAGTGCTATCTTAGCGGGGGCCACCTACGAGCAGTACTTC
few TRBD2 TRBJ2-7 TRBV12-5 CASGHPERGGSEQYF TGTGCTAGTGGTCACCCCGAGCGGGGGGGCAGCGAGCAGTACTTC